These T cell receptor beta chains were read from a single sample in a study of T cell responses to AZD1222 COVID-19 vaccine. Clones were read by immunoSEQ multiplex PCR, and TCRdb kept only the in-frame ones, dropping some. The table has 110,000 to 150,000 clones, about 92% seen once. This specimen was peripheral blood, taken on day 0 of AZD1222 vaccination. Receptors were obtained from an adult in good health. CDR3s include the opening cysteine and the closing phenylalanine or tryptophan. A D gene is named only where the DNA matches it firmly. Only part of the rows carry a size: once, few, many, or a class if the clone is expanded.

TRBV3-1/TRBV3-2	.	.	TRBJ2-4	TGTGCCAGCAGCCAAGCATGGACAGCGTCAGCCAAAAACATTCAGTACTTC	CASSQAWTASAKNIQYF
TRBV13	.	.	TRBJ1-2	TGTGCCAGCAGCCGATATGTCCCAATCTTCAGGGACGGCTACACCTTC	CASSRYVPIFRDGYTF
TRBV7-9	.	TRBD1	TRBJ1-4	TGTGCCAGCAGCTCACCGGGACAGGGAAATGAAAAACTGTTTTTT	CASSSPGQGNEKLFF
TRBV6-5	.	TRBD1	TRBJ1-4	TGTGCCAGCAGTTACGGTCGAACAGGGGGAAAACTGTTTTTT	CASSYGRTGGKLFF
TRBV4-2	.	.	TRBJ1-3	TGTGCCAGCAGCCAAGAAGCAGACTCTGGAAACACCATATATTTT	CASSQEADSGNTIYF
TRBV11-1	once	TRBD1	TRBJ2-2	TGTGCCAGCAGGCTAGGGCAGGGGGACACCGGGGAGCTGTTTTTT	CASRLGQGDTGELFF
TRBV7-6	.	.	TRBJ1-3	TGTGCCAGCAGCTTGGTTAACCTGGGCTCTGGAAACACCATATATTTT	CASSLVNLGSGNTIYF
TRBV10-3	.	TRBD2	TRBJ2-3	TGTGCCATCAGTGTGAGAGCGGGGGCCCAAACGCAGTATTTT	CAISVRAGAQTQYF
TRBV7-9	.	.	TRBJ1-2	TGTGCCAGCAGCTTAGTGAAGACACAAGGTCCTGGCTACACCTTC	CASSLVKTQGPGYTF
TRBV19	.	.	TRBJ1-5	TGTGCCAGTAGTATAATGGGTCAGCCCCAGCATTTT	CASSIMGQPQHF
TRBV6-4	.	.	TRBJ2-7	TGTGCCAGCAGTCCACGGGGAGAGCAGTACTTC	CASSPRGEQYF
TRBV20-1	.	.	TRBJ2-7	TGCAGTGCTCCAGTTACTAGATACTTC	CSAPVTRYF
TRBV7-3	.	TRBD2	TRBJ2-3	TGTGCCAGCAGCTTAGGACTAGCGGGGGGAGGCACAGATACGCAGTATTTT	CASSLGLAGGGTDTQYF
TRBV5-6	.	.	TRBJ1-5	TGTGCCAGCAGCCTCAAGCCTAGCAATCAGCCCCAGCATTTT	CASSLKPSNQPQHF
TRBV5-1	.	.	TRBJ2-1	TGCGCCAGCACCCGGGAGCTTAGCTCCTACAATGAGCAGTTCTTC	CASTRELSSYNEQFF
TRBV7-9	.	.	TRBJ1-1	TGTGCCAGCAGCTCGGACATGAACACTGAAGCTTTCTTT	CASSSDMNTEAFF
TRBV2	.	.	TRBJ1-5	TGTGCCAGCAGTGAAGGATCATGGGGGGGGCTAAATCAGCCCCAGCATTTT	CASSEGSWGGLNQPQHF
TRBV2	.	.	TRBJ1-1	TGTGCCACCCGGAGGGTGGGCACTGAAGCTTTCTTT	CATRRVGTEAFF
TRBV3-1/TRBV3-2	.	.	TRBJ1-2	TGTGCCAGCAGCCAAGATCTGGACAGCTTCTATGGCTACACCTTC	CASSQDLDSFYGYTF
TRBV9	.	.	TRBJ1-1	TGTGCCAGCAGCGTAAGTTCGGGGAACACTGAAGCTTTCTTT	CASSVSSGNTEAFF
TRBV7-7	.	.	TRBJ2-2	TGTGCTAGCAGCTTAGCGGAGGGGGGGCCGAGGACCGGGGAGCTGTTTTTT	CASSLAEGGPRTGELFF
TRBV10-3	.	TRBD2	TRBJ2-7	TGTGCCATCAGTGAGTGGGTAGCGGGGGGACTCTACGAGCAGTACTTC	CAISEWVAGGLYEQYF
TRBV5-1	.	.	TRBJ2-1	TGCGCCAGCAGACGGGACCTAGCCCCCAATGAGCAGTTCTTC	CASRRDLAPNEQFF
TRBV27	.	.	TRBJ1-2	TGTGCCAGCAGTTTTGGGGGCGCAGTCTATGGCTACACCTTC	CASSFGGAVYGYTF
TRBV27	.	.	TRBJ1-5	TGTGCCAGCAGTTTATCGTCTGGCGGCAGCTTCAATCAGCCCCAGCATTTT	CASSLSSGGSFNQPQHF
TRBV9	.	TRBD2	TRBJ2-7	TGTGCCAGCAGCGTAGACCCTGGGACTAGCGGAACCTACGAGCAGTACTTC	CASSVDPGTSGTYEQYF
TRBV18	.	.	TRBJ1-1	TGTGCCAGCTCACGGGGTGCGGAGGTTTTCTTT	CASSRGAEVFF
TRBV6-6	.	.	TRBJ1-6	TGTGCCAGCATCCCGGCCGGCTCCTATAATTCACCCCTCCACTTT	CASIPAGSYNSPLHF
TRBV10-3	.	.	TRBJ2-7	TGTGCCATCAGTGAGTCTTATTCGGACGAGCAGTACTTC	CAISESYSDEQYF
TRBV3-1/TRBV3-2	.	.	TRBJ2-7	TGTGCCAGCAGCGGGGCGGGTGCTCAGTACGAGCAGTACTTC	CASSGAGAQYEQYF
TRBV7-9	.	.	TRBJ2-1	TGTGCCAGCAGCCCGAGACCCAATGAGCAGTTCTTC	CASSPRPNEQFF
TRBV4-1	.	.	TRBJ2-1	TGCGCCAGCAGCCAAGATAGCGGTCTGCCCTACAATGAGCAGTTCTTC	CASSQDSGLPYNEQFF
TRBV3-1/TRBV3-2	once	.	TRBJ1-5	TGTGCCAGCAGCCAAGGTGGGTGGAACCAGCCCCAGCATTTT	CASSQGGWNQPQHF
TRBV3-1/TRBV3-2	.	.	TRBJ2-7	TGTGCCAGCAGCCCCCAGGGTGAAACCTACGAGCAGTACTTC	CASSPQGETYEQYF
TRBV3-1/TRBV3-2	.	TRBD1	TRBJ1-1	TGTGCCAGCAGCCAGGGCTTGGGGACAGAGAACACTGAAGCTTTCTTT	CASSQGLGTENTEAFF
TRBV12-3/TRBV12-4	.	.	TRBJ2-7	TGTGCCAGCAGTACTCGAGAGGGGGGCGAGCAGTACTTC	CASSTREGGEQYF
TRBV18	.	TRBD1	TRBJ1-2	TGTGCCAGCTCACTCCAAACAGGGGAGCACGGCTACACCTTC	CASSLQTGEHGYTF
TRBV2	once	.	TRBJ1-1	TGTGCCAGCAGGGGACAAGGGAATCCTTTGAACACTGAAGCTTTCTTT	CASRGQGNPLNTEAFF
TRBV2	.	.	TRBJ2-7	TGTGCCAGCAGTGAAGCGCCCCTAGTTTTAGGCGAGCAGTACTTC	CASSEAPLVLGEQYF
TRBV6-5	.	.	TRBJ2-1	TGTGCCAGCAGATCCTCCGGGGCGGATGAGCAGTTCTTC	CASRSSGADEQFF
TRBV6-5	.	.	TRBJ2-7	TGTGCCAGCAGTTACTCGATCGTCGGGTTATCCTACGAGCAGTACTTC	CASSYSIVGLSYEQYF
TRBV27	.	TRBD1	TRBJ1-1	TGTGCCAGCAGTCAACAGGGGGCTTTTGAAGCTTTCTTT	CASSQQGAFEAFF
TRBV7-8	.	.	TRBJ1-1	TGTGCCAGCAGGATCGACTTGAGCGCTGAAGCTTTCTTT	CASRIDLSAEAFF
TRBV7-2	.	.	TRBJ1-3	TGTGCCAGCAGCCTGGGCTCTGGAAACACCATATATTTT	CASSLGSGNTIYF
TRBV15	.	TRBD1	TRBJ2-5	TGTGCCACCAGCAGAGATGGGGGACAGACTGACTTC	CATSRDGGQTDF
TRBV5-8	few	.	TRBJ2-3	TGTGCCAGCTTGAGGACGCAGTATTTT	CASLRTQYF
TRBV6-5	.	.	TRBJ1-2	TGTGCCAGCCGGACGGAATTCTATGGCTACACCTTC	CASRTEFYGYTF
TRBV5-4	.	.	TRBJ1-1	TGTGCCAGCAGCTTGGTTGGTCGGATGAACACTGAAGCTTTCTTT	CASSLVGRMNTEAFF
TRBV12-3/TRBV12-4	.	.	TRBJ1-2	TGTGCCAGCAGTCTACAGGCTAACTATGGCTACACCTTC	CASSLQANYGYTF
TRBV6-5	.	.	TRBJ1-1	TGTGCCAGCAGCACTACAACGAACACTGAAGCTTTCTTT	CASSTTTNTEAFF
TRBV4-3	.	.	TRBJ1-4	TGCGCCAGCAGCCAAGACCGGACTCCTGGGGAAAAACTGTTTTTT	CASSQDRTPGEKLFF
TRBV6-5	.	TRBD1	TRBJ2-2	TGTGCCAGCAGTAGGGGACAGTCGAACACCGGGGAGCTGTTTTTT	CASSRGQSNTGELFF
TRBV28	.	TRBD1	TRBJ1-6	TGTGCCAGCAACAGGGGGCCTCATTCACCCCTCCACTTT	CASNRGPHSPLHF
TRBV6-5	.	.	TRBJ1-4	TGTGCCAGCAGTCTTACAGGAGGGTGGATTGAAAAACTGTTTTTT	CASSLTGGWIEKLFF
TRBV19	.	.	TRBJ1-1	TGTGCCAGTAGTCGAGGTTCAGTCACTGAAGCTTTCTTT	CASSRGSVTEAFF
TRBV5-4	.	TRBD1	TRBJ2-5	TGTGCCAGCAGCCCCGGACAGGGTAGGGAGACCCAGTACTTC	CASSPGQGRETQYF
TRBV5-4	.	TRBD1	TRBJ2-1	TGTGCCACGAGAGCCGGGACAGGGAGTTCGAATGAGCAGTTCTTC	CATRAGTGSSNEQFF
TRBV10-3	.	.	TRBJ1-5	TGTGCCATCAGTCAGGGGTTAGAGAGCAATCAGCCCCAGCATTTT	CAISQGLESNQPQHF
TRBV27	.	TRBD1	TRBJ1-2	TGTGCCAGCAGTTCTATTCCAGGACAGGGCAGGGGCTATGGCTACACCTTC	CASSSIPGQGRGYGYTF
TRBV15	.	.	TRBJ1-5	TGTGCCACCAGCAGGGACAGATCTAGCAATCAGCCCCAGCATTTT	CATSRDRSSNQPQHF